This passage covers 8 T cell receptor beta chains from one sample sequenced in a study of OX40 agonist ivuxolimab in advanced cancers. Here immunoSEQ multiplex PCR was the method, and the copy in TCRdb shows in-frame clones only, minus some. In the table there are tens of thousands of clones, about 90% of which are singletons. This sample comprised CD4+ or CD8+ T cells sorted from blood, obtained in a trial of the OX40 agonist ivuxolimab. All receptors derive from an adult with an advanced solid tumor such as melanoma, head and neck, liver or kidney cancer.

The chain is built from TRBV11-2 and TRBJ2-1, with a possible D match to TRBD2 (6 bases). The V gene lost 1 base and the J gene lost 4 bases, with 8 bases spanning the gap. This CDR3 is 14 amino acids long. In germline, CDR1 is SGHAT, CDR2 FQNNGV. The DNA for the CDR3 is TGTGCCAGCAGCTTAGCGGCGGGGTACAATGAGCAGTTCTTC. It yields the protein CASSLAAGYNEQFF.

The V gene is TRBV9, the J gene TRBJ2-2; TRBD2 matches 7 bases. V was pared by 0 bases and J by 4 bases, with 3 bases of the junction left unmatched. Germline-derived CDR1 and CDR2 are SGDLS and YYNGEE. The CDR3 has 15 amino acids. DNA for the CDR3: TGTGCCAGCAGCGTAGCTCCGGGAGGCACCGGGGAGCTGTTTTTT. This encodes CASSVAPGGTGELFF.

V and J are TRBV19 and TRBJ2-7; no clear D gene. Trimming stripped 3 bases from V and 2 bases from J, with 14 bases between. Germline values: CDR1 LNHDA, CDR2 SQIVND (reference sequence). This CDR3 comprises 15 residues. In DNA, the CDR3 is TGTGCCAGTAGTATTCAATCCCTAGGCACCTACGAGCAGTACTTC. The encoded protein is CASSIQSLGTYEQYF.

This clone was recorded a few times. The CDR3 region is CASGGTSNTGELFF. CDR3 nucleotides: TGCGCCAGCGGCGGGACGTCTAACACCGGGGAGCTGTTTTTT. The V and J genes are TRBV5-1 and TRBJ2-2; D might be TRBD2 (6 bases). V lost 7 bases and J 2 bases, leaving 12 bases between the germline ends. The CDR3 is 14 residues long. Germline V gives CDR1 SGHRS, CDR2 YFSETQ.

This chain uses TRBV5-8 with TRBJ2-5; D is perhaps TRBD1 (6 bases). V lost 2 bases and J 4 bases, leaving 12 bases between the germline ends. This CDR3 contains 14 residues. Germline V gene data show CDR1 as SGHTS and CDR2 as YDEGEE. CDR3 protein: CASSFSGVTETQYF. CDR3 DNA sequence: TGTGCCAGCAGCTTTTCAGGGGTGACAGAGACCCAGTACTTC.

The chain joins TRBV5-1 to TRBJ2-3; no clear D gene. This CDR3 has 14 residues. V was trimmed by 0 bases and J by 6 bases, leaving 11 bases between them. Per the germline V gene, CDR1 is SGHRS and CDR2 is YFSETQ. CDR3 in DNA: TGCGCCAGCAGCTTGGTTACACTCGGGGATACGCAGTATTTT. This encodes CASSLVTLGDTQYF.

The chain joins TRBV14 to TRBJ2-7, with 9 bases matching TRBD2. The CDR3 has 15 residues. CDR1 SGHDN and CDR2 FVKESK come from the germline V gene. Trimming at V came to 0 bases and at J to 6 bases, leaving 6 bases not matched to a gene. The CDR3 region has the DNA TGTGCCAGCAGCCAAGATCAGGGACTAGCTCCCGAGCAGTACTTC. Its protein product is CASSQDQGLAPEQYF.

The gene calls are TRBV4-1 and TRBJ2-7, with 11 bases aligning to TRBD2. With 5 bases clipped from V and 4 bases from J, the junction kept 10 bases outside the gene matches. Germline lookup yields CDR1 MGHRA and CDR2 YSYEKL. This CDR3 is built from 16 residues. CDR3 DNA sequence: TGCGCCAGCAGCTCATATAGCGGGAGGGCCTTTTACGAGCAGTACTTC. Its translation is CASSSYSGRAFYEQYF.